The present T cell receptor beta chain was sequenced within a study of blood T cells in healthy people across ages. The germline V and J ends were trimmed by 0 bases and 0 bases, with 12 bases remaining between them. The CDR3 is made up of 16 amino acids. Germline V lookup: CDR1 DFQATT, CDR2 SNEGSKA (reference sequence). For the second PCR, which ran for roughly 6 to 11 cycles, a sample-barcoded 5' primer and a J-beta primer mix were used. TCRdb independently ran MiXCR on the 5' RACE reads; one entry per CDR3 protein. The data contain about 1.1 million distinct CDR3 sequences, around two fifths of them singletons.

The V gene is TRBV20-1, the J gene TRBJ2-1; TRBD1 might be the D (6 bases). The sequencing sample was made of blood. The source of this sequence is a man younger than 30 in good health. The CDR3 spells CSARDLTGSSYNEQFF. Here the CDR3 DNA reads TGCAGTGCTAGAGATCTAACAGGGAGCTCCTACAATGAGCAGTTCTTC.